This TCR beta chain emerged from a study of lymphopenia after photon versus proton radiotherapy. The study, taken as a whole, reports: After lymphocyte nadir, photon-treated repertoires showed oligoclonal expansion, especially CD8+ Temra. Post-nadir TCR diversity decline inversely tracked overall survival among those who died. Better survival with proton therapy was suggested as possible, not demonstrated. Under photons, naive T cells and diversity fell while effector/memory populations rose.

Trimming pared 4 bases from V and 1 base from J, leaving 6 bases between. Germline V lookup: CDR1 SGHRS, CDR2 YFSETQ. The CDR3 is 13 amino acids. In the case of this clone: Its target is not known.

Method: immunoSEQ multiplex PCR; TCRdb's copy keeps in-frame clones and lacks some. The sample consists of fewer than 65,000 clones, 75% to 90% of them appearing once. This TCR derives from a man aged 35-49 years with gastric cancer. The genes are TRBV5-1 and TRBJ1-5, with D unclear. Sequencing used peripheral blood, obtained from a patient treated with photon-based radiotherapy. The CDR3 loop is CASSPDSNQPQHF. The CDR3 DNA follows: TGCGCCAGCAGCCCCGACAGCAATCAGCCCCAGCATTTT.